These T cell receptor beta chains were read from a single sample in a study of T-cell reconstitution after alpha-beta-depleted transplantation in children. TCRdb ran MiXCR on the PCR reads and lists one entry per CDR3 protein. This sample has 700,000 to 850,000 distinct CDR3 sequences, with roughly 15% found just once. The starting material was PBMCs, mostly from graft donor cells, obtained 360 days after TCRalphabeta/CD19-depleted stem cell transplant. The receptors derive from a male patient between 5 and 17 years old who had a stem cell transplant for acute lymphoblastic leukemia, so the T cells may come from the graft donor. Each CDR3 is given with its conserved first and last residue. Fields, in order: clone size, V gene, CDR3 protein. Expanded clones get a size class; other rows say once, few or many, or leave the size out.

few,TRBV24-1,CATGSSGSENEQFF
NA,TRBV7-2,CASSFFRSGAEQYF
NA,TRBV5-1,CASSLLLAGGLGNEQFF
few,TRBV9,CASSVGRGRRSSTDTQYF
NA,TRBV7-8,CASTLLRGPVRGYEAFF
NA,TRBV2,CASRGDSGELFF
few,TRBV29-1,CSVVERSGNEQFF
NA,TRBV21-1,CASSKLGQGVWHGQFF
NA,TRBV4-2,CASSQVTTMGDEQYF
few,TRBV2,CASRITGGNSPLHF
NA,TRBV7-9,CASSLAQGNGYTF
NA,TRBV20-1,CSARGEGPRGEQYF
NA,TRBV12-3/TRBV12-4,CASSFVIGLPSGNTIYF
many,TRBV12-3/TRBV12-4,CASSPYPETGTKGSYNEQFF